These 7 T cell receptor beta chains came from one sample sequenced in a study of blood T cells in healthy people across ages (dated by TCRdb to 2014 to 2015). The library was made by 5' RACE. Reads for this sample came from an Illumina HiSeq 2500. A second about 7 to 12 cycle PCR used a sample-barcoded 5' primer and a J-beta primer mix. The public sequencing data were trimmed at Q25 with fastp and processed into clonotypes with MiXCR by TCRdb, which kept only in-frame beta chains. Rows are combined by CDR3 protein, so each entry shows the most common genes and DNA. Present in this sample are about 510,000 distinct CDR3 sequences, about a quarter of which were seen just once. Approximately 3.3% of the sample comes from the top ten. The same specimen was also included in a second study, on T cells of mothers and their children.

Input material: blood. The source is a boy aged 2-9 years in good health.

This clonotype was seen a few times. The chain joins TRBV9 to TRBJ2-5, with 7 bases matching TRBD2. The germline V gene encodes CDR1 SGDLS and CDR2 YYNGEE. The V gene end was trimmed by 2 bases and the J gene end by 2 bases; junction bases not matched to a gene: 9. The CDR3 contains 16 residues. The CDR3 region has the DNA TGTGCCAGCAGCGTGGGGCAGCGGGGACGTCAAGAGACCCAGTACTTC. Translation gives CASSVGQRGRQETQYF.

There are a few counts of this clonotype. The J gene is TRBJ2-5, the V gene TRBV7-2; tentatively, D is TRBD2 (5 bases). TRBJ2-1 matches the DNA end more closely, so the J call is doubtful. The CDR3 extends over 15 amino acids. Germline CDR1 reads SGHTA; CDR2 reads FQGNSA. In DNA, the CDR3 is TGTGCCAGCAGCTTATTGGTGGGAGTAGTCAATGAGCAGTTCTTC. Its translation is CASSLLVGVVNEQFF.

This clonotype occurred a few times. V is TRBV29-1 and J is TRBJ2-1; the D gene is possibly TRBD2 (6 bases). Trimming stripped 6 bases from V and 4 bases from J, with 7 bases between. The CDR3 totals 11 residues. CDR1 and CDR2 (germline): SQVTM, ANQGSEA. CDR3 in amino acids: CSVGTYNEQFF. The DNA for the CDR3 is TGCAGCGTGGGGACTTACAATGAGCAGTTCTTC.

This clonotype was found a few times. The rearrangement joins TRBV7-6 to TRBJ1-1; no firm D call. The ends were cut back, 1 base at V and 8 bases at J, with 11 bases in the middle. This CDR3 is built from 13 residues. CDR1 and CDR2 (germline): SGHVS, FNYEAQ. The DNA for the CDR3 is TGTGCCAGCAGCTTAGGGCCTACATCGGAAGCTTTCTTT. Encoded protein: CASSLGPTSEAFF.

This clonotype was seen more than once but under ten times. One junction end disagrees with the germline gene, perhaps due to a read error. The V call is TRBV3-1, the J call TRBJ2-3; the D call may be TRBD1 or TRBD2 (5 bases each). Germline CDR1 and CDR2: LGHDT and YNNKEL (reference sequence). CDR3 length equals 14 residues. The CDR3 protein is CASSHMGVADTQYF. CDR3 nucleotides: TGTGCCAGCAGCCATATGGGGGTTGCAGATACACAGTATTTT.

This clonotype was counted only a few times. The chain carries TRBV12-3 or TRBV12-4 and TRBJ2-6; D not resolved. CDR3 length: 15 amino acids. V lost 3 bases to trimming and J lost 0 bases, with 6 bases between them. CDR3 nucleotide sequence: TGTGCCAGCAGTTTGTACAACTCTGGGGCCAACGTCCTGACTTTC. Translated: CASSLYNSGANVLTF.

This sequence joins TRBV9 and TRBJ2-5; D is ambiguous. The DNA matches TRBJ2-1 better at its end, which makes the J call doubtful. Germline assignment: CDR1 SGDLS and CDR2 YYNGEE. This CDR3 region has 15 residues. The chain's CDR3 is CASSVATDALNEQFF. For the CDR3, the DNA is TGTGCCAGCAGCGTAGCTACAGACGCATTAAATGAGCAGTTCTTC.